Below, 5 T cell receptor beta chains from the same sample are listed, as sequenced in a study of cytomegalovirus exposure and HLA in healthy donors. This PCR relied on a set of 60 Vbeta primers and 13 Jbeta primers. Libraries were prepared by immunoSEQ multiplex PCR; TCRdb keeps only in-frame clonotypes and omits some of them. Here the sample spans under 65,000 clones, 82% being singletons. The sequencing sample was made of PBMCs. These receptors were obtained from a woman aged 18-29 years in good health and CMV-seronegative.

This clone turned up a few times. This sequence joins TRBV10-2 and TRBJ2-7, with 8 bases matching TRBD2. There are 14 residues in the CDR3. Germline V lookup: CDR1 WSHSY, CDR2 SAAADI. CDR3 region: CASTPTSGRLEQYF. CDR3 bases: TGCGCTTCTACCCCCACTAGCGGACGTTTGGAGCAGTACTTC.

In its sample, this clone was seen once. CDR3 sequence (DNA): TGTGCCACCAGCAGCGGGCAGGGGGCGTATGGCTACACCTTC. Its translation is CATSSGQGAYGYTF. The chain combines TRBV15 with TRBJ1-2; 8 positions match TRBD1. The CDR3 spans 14 residues. After removal of 3 bases from V and 5 bases from J, the junction contained 5 bases not matched to a gene. Looked up from germline, CDR1 is LNHNV and CDR2 is YYDKDF (reference sequence).

The chain joins TRBV11-2 to TRBJ1-1; no clear D gene. The CDR3 length is 16 residues. The V gene lost 5 bases and the J gene lost 2 bases, with 18 bases spanning the gap. The germline V gene has CDR1 SGHAT and CDR2 FQNNGV. The CDR3 is CASSRPLAGFNTEAFF. The CDR3 region has the DNA TGTGCCAGCAGCCGACCCTTAGCCGGATTTAACACTGAAGCTTTCTTT.

The chain combines TRBV6-5 with TRBJ1-5; 12 bases agree with TRBD1. CDR1 MNHEY and CDR2 SVGAGI come from the germline V gene. V gave up 5 bases and J gave up 5 bases; unmatched junction bases: 4. CDR3 length: 15 amino acids. DNA of the CDR3: TGTGCCAGCAGTCCCGGGACAGGGGGCTATCAGCCCCAGCATTTT. Translating it yields CASSPGTGGYQPQHF.

The V and J genes are TRBV16 and TRBJ2-5; 11 nucleotides align to TRBD2. The DNA end is a closer match to TRBJ2-7, so the J assignment may be wrong. Germline assignment: CDR1 KGHSY and CDR2 FQNENV. CDR3 length: 18 residues. CDR3 coding DNA: TGTGCCAGCAGCCAATCGATAGCGGGAGGGCCTCCCCCCTACGAGCAGTACTTC. Residues: CASSQSIAGGPPPYEQYF.